This TCR beta chain was identified during a study of T cell responses to AZD1222 COVID-19 vaccine. From germline, CDR1 is SGDLS and CDR2 YYNGEE. The CDR3 is made up of 15 amino acids. V was pared by 4 bases and J by 6 bases, with 14 bases between. Profiled with immunoSEQ multiplex PCR; TCRdb holds only in-frame clones, not every one. The table lists under 100,000 clones, roughly 90% of them singletons. The sample was peripheral blood, taken on day 0 of AZD1222 vaccination. The receptor comes from an adult in good health. V gene TRBV9 combines with J gene TRBJ1-6; TRBD1 is a possible D gene (6 bases). The CDR3 loop reads CASSSRGRGNSPLHF. The CDR3 DNA reads as TGTGCCAGCAGCTCTCGGGGCAGGGGTAATTCACCCCTCCACTTT. The complete variable domain, with remaining parts taken from reference TRBV9 and TRBJ1-6, reads DSGVTQTPKHLITATGQRVTLRCSPRSGDLSVYWYQQSLDQGLQFLIQYYNGEERAKGNILERFSAQQFPDLHSELNLSSLELGDSALYFCASSSRGRGNSPLHFGNGTRLTVT.